This section outlines one T cell receptor beta chain sequence together with its context. Germline CDR1 MDHEN, CDR2 SYDVKM. The CDR3 totals 14 residues. V dropped 10 bases and J dropped 1 base, with 16 bases sitting between them. The data were taken from a study of blood T cell repertoires in COVID-19. Study summary: Samples of COVID-19 (acute and convalescent) were obtained from the United States, Italy and Spain. From T cells, B-cell-depleted T cells, or PBMCs came the material, which was cDNA or gDNA.

In the source study's methods: The assay estimated nucleated cells by amplifying reference gene primers. The protocol was immunoSEQ multiplex PCR, while the TCRdb copy is restricted to in-frame clones and leaves out a portion. For V, J and clone size, that table is used; D and trimming come from the DNA. The sample shows about 240,000 clones, about four fifths of them seen only once. J is TRBJ1-1 and V is TRBV28; the D gene is possibly TRBD1 (6 bases). The sequence was collected from a woman aged 18-29 years with acute or convalescent COVID-19. Input material: peripheral blood. In DNA form, the CDR3 reads TGTGCCATCCGTTTAGGGGGGTGGAACACTGAAGCTTTCTTT. Amino acid sequence: CAIRLGGWNTEAFF.